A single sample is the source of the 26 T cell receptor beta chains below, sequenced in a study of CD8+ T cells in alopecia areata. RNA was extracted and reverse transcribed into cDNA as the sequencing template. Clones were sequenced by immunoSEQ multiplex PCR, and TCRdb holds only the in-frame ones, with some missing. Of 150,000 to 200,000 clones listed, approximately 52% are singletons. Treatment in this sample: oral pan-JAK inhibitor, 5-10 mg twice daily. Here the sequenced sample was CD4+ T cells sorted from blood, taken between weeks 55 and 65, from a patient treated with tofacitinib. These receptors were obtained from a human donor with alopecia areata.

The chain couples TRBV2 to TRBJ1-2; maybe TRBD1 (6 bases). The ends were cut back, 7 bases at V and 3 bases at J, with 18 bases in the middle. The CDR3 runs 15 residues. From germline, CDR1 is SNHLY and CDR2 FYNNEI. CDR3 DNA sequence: TGTGCCAGCAAAAGCTACAGGGACGTCGACTATGGCTACACCTTC. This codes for CASKSYRDVDYGYTF.

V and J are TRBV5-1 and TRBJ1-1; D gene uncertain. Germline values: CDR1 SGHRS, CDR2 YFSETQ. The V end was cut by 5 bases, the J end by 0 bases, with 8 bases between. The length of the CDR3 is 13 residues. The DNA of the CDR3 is TGCGCCAGCAGATCGGCCCTGAACACTGAAGCTTTCTTT. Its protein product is CASRSALNTEAFF.

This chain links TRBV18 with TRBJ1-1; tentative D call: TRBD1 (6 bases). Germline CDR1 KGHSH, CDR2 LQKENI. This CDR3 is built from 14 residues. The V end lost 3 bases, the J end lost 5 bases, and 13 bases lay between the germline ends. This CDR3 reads CASSPGSGETEAFF. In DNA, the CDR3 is TGTGCCAGCTCACCGGGATCAGGGGAGACTGAAGCTTTCTTT. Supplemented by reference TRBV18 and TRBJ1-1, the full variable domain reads NAGVMQNPRHLVRRRGQEARLRCSPMKGHSHVYWYRQLPEEGLKFMVYLQKENIIDESGMPKERFSAEFPKEGPSILRIQQVVRGDSAAYFCASSPGSGETEAFFGQGTRLTVV.

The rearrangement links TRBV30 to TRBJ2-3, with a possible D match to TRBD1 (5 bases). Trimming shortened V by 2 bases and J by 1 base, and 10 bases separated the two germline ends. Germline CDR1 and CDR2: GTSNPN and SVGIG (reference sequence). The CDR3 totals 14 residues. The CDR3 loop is CAWSSFRGTDTQYF. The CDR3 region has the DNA TGTGCCTGGAGTTCCTTCAGGGGCACAGATACGCAGTATTTT.

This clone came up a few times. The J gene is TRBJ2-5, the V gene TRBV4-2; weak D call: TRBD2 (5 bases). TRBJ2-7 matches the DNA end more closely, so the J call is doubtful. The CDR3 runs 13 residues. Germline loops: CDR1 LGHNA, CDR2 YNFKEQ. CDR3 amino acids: CASSQERVYEQYF. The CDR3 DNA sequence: TGTGCCAGCAGCCAAGAGCGGGTCTACGAGCAGTACTTC.

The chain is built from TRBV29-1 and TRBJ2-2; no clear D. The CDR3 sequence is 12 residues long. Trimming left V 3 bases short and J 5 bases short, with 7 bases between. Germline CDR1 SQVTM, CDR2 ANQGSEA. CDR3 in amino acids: CSVDIRTGELFF. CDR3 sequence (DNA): TGCAGCGTTGATATTAGGACCGGGGAGCTGTTTTTT.

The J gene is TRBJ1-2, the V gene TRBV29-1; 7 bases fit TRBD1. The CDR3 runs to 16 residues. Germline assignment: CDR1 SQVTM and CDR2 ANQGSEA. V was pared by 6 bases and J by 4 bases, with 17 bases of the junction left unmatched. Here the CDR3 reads CSVTGTDQSFVYGYTF. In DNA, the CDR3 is TGCAGCGTCACCGGGACAGATCAGTCTTTTGTCTATGGCTACACCTTC.

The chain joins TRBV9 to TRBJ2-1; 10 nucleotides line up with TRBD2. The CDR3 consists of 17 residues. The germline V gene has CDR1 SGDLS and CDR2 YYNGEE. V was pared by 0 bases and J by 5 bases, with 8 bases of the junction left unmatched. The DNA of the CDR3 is TGTGCCAGCAGCGTAGAGTTGAGAGGGACTAGCGACAATGAGCAGTTCTTC. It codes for CASSVELRGTSDNEQFF.

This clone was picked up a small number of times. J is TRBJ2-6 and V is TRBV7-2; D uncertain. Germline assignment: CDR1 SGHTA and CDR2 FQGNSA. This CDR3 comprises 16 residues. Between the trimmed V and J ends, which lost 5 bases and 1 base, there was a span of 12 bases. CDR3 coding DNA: TGTGCCAGCAGCCCCCAGGTTACGTCTGGGGCCAACGTCCTGACTTTC. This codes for CASSPQVTSGANVLTF. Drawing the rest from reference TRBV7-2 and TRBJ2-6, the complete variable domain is GAGVSQSPSNKVTEKGKDVELRCDPISGHTALYWYRQSLGQGLEFLIYFQGNSAPDKSGLPSDRFSAERTGGSVSTLTIQRTQQEDSAVYLCASSPQVTSGANVLTFGAGSRLTVL.

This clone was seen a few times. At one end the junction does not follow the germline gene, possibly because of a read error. Here the CDR3 DNA reads TGTGCCAGCAGCCTAGCGGGGGGGTCAACAGATACGCAGTATTTT. As protein: CASSLAGGSTDTQYF. J is TRBJ2-3 and V is TRBV7-9, with 12 positions matching TRBD2. This CDR3 is 15 amino acids long. Germline values: CDR1 SEHNR, CDR2 FQNEAQ (reference sequence).

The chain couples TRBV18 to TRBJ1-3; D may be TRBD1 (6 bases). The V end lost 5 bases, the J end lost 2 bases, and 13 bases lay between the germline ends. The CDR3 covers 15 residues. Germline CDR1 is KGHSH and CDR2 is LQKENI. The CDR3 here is CASSSTGHAGNTIYF. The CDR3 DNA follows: TGTGCCAGCTCATCGACAGGACACGCTGGAAACACCATATATTTT.

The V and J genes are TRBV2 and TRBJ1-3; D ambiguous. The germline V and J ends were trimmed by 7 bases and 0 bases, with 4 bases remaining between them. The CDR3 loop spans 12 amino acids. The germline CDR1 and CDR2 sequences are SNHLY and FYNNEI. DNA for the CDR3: TGTGCCAGCAAGATCTCTGGAAACACCATATATTTT. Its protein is CASKISGNTIYF.

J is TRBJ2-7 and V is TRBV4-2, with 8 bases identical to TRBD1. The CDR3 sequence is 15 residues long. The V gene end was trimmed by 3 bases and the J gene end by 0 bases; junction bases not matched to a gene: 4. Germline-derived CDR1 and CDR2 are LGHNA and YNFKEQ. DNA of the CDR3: TGTGCCAGCAGCCACCGGACAGGGATCTCCTACGAGCAGTACTTC. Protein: CASSHRTGISYEQYF.

The CDR3 region is CATSRLFIENQPQHF. In DNA form, the CDR3 reads TGTGCCACCAGCAGACTTTTTATAGAGAATCAGCCCCAGCATTTT. This chain joins TRBV15 and TRBJ1-5, with D unclear. CDR1 is LNHNV, CDR2 YYDKDF, per germline (reference sequence). Trimming removed 2 bases from V and 4 bases from J, with 12 bases in between. This CDR3 region has 15 residues.

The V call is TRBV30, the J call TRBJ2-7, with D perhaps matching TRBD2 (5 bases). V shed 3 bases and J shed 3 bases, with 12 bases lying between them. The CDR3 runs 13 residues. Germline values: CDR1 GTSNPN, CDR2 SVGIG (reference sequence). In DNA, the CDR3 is TGTGCCTGGAGATCGGGAAATCTCTACGAGCAGTACTTC. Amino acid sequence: CAWRSGNLYEQYF.

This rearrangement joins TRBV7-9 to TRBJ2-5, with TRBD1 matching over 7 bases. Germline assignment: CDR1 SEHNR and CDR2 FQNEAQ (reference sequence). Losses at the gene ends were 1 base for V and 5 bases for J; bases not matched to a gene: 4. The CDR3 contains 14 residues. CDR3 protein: CASSLVKGAETQYF. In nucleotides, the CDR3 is TGTGCCAGCAGCTTAGTAAAGGGGGCCGAGACCCAGTACTTC.

The CDR3 sequence is CASSLRDRGSPLHF. DNA of the CDR3: TGTGCCAGCTCACTCCGGGACAGGGGTTCACCCCTCCACTTT. The chain uses TRBV18 and TRBJ1-6; 10 nucleotides align to TRBD1. This CDR3 is built from 14 residues. With V trimmed by 4 bases and J by 9 bases, 3 bases remained unmatched. Germline CDR1 and CDR2: KGHSH and LQKENI.

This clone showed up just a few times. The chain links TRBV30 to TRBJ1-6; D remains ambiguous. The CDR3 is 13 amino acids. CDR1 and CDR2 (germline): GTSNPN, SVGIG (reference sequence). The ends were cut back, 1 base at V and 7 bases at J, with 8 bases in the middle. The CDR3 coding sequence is TGTGCCTGGAGTGCAACTCCGAATTCACCCCTCCACTTT. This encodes CAWSATPNSPLHF.

The CDR3 loop reads CASQSARAPTDTQYF. CDR3 in DNA: TGTGCCAGCCAGTCAGCGAGGGCCCCAACAGATACGCAGTATTTT. The chain links TRBV25-1 to TRBJ2-3; D possibly corresponds to TRBD2 (5 bases). The CDR3 consists of 15 residues. The V gene lost 8 bases and the J gene lost 3 bases, with 18 bases spanning the gap. Germline CDR1 MGHDK, CDR2 SYGVNS.

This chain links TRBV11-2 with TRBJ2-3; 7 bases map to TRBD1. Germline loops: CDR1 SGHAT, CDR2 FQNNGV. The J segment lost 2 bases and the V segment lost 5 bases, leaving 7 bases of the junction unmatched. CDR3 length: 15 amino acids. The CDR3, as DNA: TGTGCCAGCAGCCCTCGGGACAGAGTCACAGATACGCAGTATTTT. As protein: CASSPRDRVTDTQYF.

The CDR3 region is CATSIPNPGPGELFF. In nucleotides, the CDR3 is TGTGCCACCAGCATACCCAATCCGGGTCCCGGGGAGCTGTTTTTT. The genes are TRBV15 and TRBJ2-2; D gene ambiguous. CDR1 LNHNV and CDR2 YYDKDF come from the germline V gene (reference sequence). Trimming pared 4 bases from V and 6 bases from J, leaving 15 bases between. This CDR3 comprises 15 residues. The full variable domain, its missing parts supplied by reference TRBV15 and TRBJ2-2, is DAMVIQNPRYQVTQFGKPVTLSCSQTLNHNVMYWYQQKSSQAPKLLFHYYDKDFNNEADTPDNFQSRRPNTSFCFLDIRSPGLGDTAMYLCATSIPNPGPGELFFGEGSRLTVL.

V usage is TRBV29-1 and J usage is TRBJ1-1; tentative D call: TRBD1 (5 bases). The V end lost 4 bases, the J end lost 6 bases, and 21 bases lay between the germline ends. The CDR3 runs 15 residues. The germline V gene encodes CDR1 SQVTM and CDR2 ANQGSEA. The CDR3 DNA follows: TGCAGCGTTGGGTCAAACAGGCTTTCCCCAGCTGAAGCTTTCTTT. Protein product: CSVGSNRLSPAEAFF.

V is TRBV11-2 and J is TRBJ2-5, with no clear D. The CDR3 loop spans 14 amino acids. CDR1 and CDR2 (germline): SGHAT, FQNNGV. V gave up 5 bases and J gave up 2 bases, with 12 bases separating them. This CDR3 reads CASSILWKQETQYF. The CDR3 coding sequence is TGTGCCAGCAGCATACTATGGAAGCAAGAGACCCAGTACTTC.

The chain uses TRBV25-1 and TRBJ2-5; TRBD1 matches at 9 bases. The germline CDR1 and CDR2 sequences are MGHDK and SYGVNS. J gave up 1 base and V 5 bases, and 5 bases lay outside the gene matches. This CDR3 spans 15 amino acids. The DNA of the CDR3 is TGTGCCAGCAGTACGGGACAGGGTCCCCAAGAGACCCAGTACTTC. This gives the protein CASSTGQGPQETQYF.

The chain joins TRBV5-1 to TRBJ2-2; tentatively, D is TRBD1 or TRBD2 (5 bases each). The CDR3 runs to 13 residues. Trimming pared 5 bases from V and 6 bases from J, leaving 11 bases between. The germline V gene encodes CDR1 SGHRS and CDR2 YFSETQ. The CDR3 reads CASRSRESGELFF. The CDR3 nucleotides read TGCGCCAGCAGGAGCAGGGAGTCCGGGGAGCTGTTTTTT.

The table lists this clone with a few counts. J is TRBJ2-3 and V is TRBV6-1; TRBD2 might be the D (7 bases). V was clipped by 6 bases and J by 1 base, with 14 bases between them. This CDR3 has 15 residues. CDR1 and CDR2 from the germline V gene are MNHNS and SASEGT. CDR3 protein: CASSLGGPGTDTQYF. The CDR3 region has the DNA TGTGCCAGCAGCCTCGGGGGGCCGGGCACAGATACGCAGTATTTT.